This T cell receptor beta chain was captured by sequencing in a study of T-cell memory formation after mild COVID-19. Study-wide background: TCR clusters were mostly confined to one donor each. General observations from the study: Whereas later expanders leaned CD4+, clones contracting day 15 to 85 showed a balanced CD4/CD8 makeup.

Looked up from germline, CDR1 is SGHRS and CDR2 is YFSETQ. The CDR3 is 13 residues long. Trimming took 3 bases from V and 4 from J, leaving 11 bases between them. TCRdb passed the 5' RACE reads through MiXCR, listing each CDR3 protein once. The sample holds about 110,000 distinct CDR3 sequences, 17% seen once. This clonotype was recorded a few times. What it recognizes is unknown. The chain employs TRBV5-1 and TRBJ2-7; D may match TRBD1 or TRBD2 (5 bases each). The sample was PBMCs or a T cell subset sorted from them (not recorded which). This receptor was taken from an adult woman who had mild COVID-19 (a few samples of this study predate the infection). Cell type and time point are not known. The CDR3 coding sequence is TGCGCCAGCAGCTGGGACCTAGAATACGAGCAGTACTTC. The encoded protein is CASSWDLEYEQYF.